In this sample, the clone carrying this TCR beta chain turned up once. Its matching antigen is unknown. Losses at the gene ends were 10 bases for V and 4 bases for J; bases not matched to a gene: 8. The CDR3 sequence is 14 residues long. Germline CDR1 reads LNHDA; CDR2 reads SQIVND (reference sequence). The data were obtained in a study of cytomegalovirus exposure and HLA in healthy donors. Study-level results: Later analysis placed DRB1 highest and HLA-C lowest in TCR association rates, which differed by HLA locus. Analysis was carried out at a later point, and it linked a missense DCLRE1C variant to TCR beta V- and J-gene trimming.

Amplification used 60 Vbeta primers and 13 Jbeta primers. TCRdb's copy holds only in-frame clones and misses some; the assay was immunoSEQ multiplex PCR. The data contain 170,000 or so clones, roughly 80% of them singletons. The genes are TRBV19 and TRBJ1-5; the match to TRBD1 covers 9 bases. The TCR was taken from a woman between 35 and 50 years old in good health and CMV-seronegative. Sequenced: PBMCs. This CDR3 is CATTQGAINQPQHF. The CDR3 bases are TGTGCCACTACACAGGGGGCGATAAATCAGCCCCAGCATTTT. The full variable domain, completed using reference TRBV19 and TRBJ1-5, is DGGITQSPKYLFRKEGQNVTLSCEQNLNHDAMYWYRQDPGQGLRLIYYSQIVNDFQKGDIAEGYSVSREKKESFPLTVTSAQKNPTAFYLCATTQGAINQPQHFGDGTRLSIL.